One and the same sample provided the 11 T cell receptor beta chains below, sequenced in a study of cytomegalovirus exposure and HLA in healthy donors. PCR amplification relied on 60 Vbeta primers (plus 13 Jbeta primers). The data were produced by immunoSEQ multiplex PCR, yet TCRdb's version contains in-frame clones alone and is incomplete. The top ten hold less than 4% of the sample, which has 100,000 to 150,000 clones, over 70% seen once. The sequenced sample was PBMCs. Source of these receptors: a man in his forties in good health and CMV-seropositive.

This chain connects TRBV15 to TRBJ2-5; weak D call: TRBD1 (6 bases). Germline CDR1 is LNHNV and CDR2 is YYDKDF (reference sequence). CDR3 length: 14 amino acids. V was pared by 0 bases and J by 4 bases, with 9 bases between. CDR3 bases: TGTGCCACCAGCAGAGATAGAGGGGGAGAGACCCAGTACTTC. It is translated as CATSRDRGGETQYF.

A few counts support this clone. The rearrangement uses TRBV6-1 and TRBJ2-1; 9 nucleotides align to TRBD1. With V trimmed by 5 bases and J by 8 bases, 7 bases remained unmatched. Germline V gene data show CDR1 as MNHNS and CDR2 as SASEGT. The length of the CDR3 is 14 residues. The DNA of the CDR3 is TGTGCCAGCAGTTATGGGACAGGGATCTATGAGCAGTTCTTC. This translates into CASSYGTGIYEQFF.

The chain combines TRBV6-1 with TRBJ2-2; D gene uncertain. Germline V lookup: CDR1 MNHNS, CDR2 SASEGT. Trimming removed 2 bases at V and 2 bases at J, with 9 bases between. CDR3 length equals 15 residues. CDR3 DNA sequence: TGTGCCAGCAGTGAAATCATTTCCAACACCGGGGAGCTGTTTTTT. Its protein is CASSEIISNTGELFF.

The rearrangement links TRBV5-1 to TRBJ2-3; TRBD2 matches at 14 bases. CDR3 length equals 16 residues. V lost 4 bases, J lost 2 bases, and 3 bases stayed unmatched. The germline V gene has CDR1 SGHRS and CDR2 YFSETQ. The CDR3 coding sequence is TGCGCCAGCAGCAGGGGACTAGCGGGGGCCACAGATACGCAGTATTTT. Translation gives CASSRGLAGATDTQYF.

V is TRBV7-9 and J is TRBJ1-4, with a possible D match to TRBD1 (5 bases). V lost 4 bases, J lost 1 base, and 13 bases lay in between. Per the germline V gene, CDR1 is SEHNR and CDR2 is FQNEAQ (reference sequence). This CDR3 is 16 amino acids long. For the CDR3, the DNA is TGTGCCAGCAGCTCGGGGGACGTTGTAACTAATGAAAAACTGTTTTTT. Its protein is CASSSGDVVTNEKLFF. Looking up the rest from reference TRBV7-9 and TRBJ1-4 gives the full variable domain: DTGVSQNPRHKITKRGQNVTFRCDPISEHNRLYWYRQTLGQGPEFLTYFQNEAQLEKSRLLSDRFSAERPKGSFSTLEIQRTEQGDSAMYLCASSSGDVVTNEKLFFGSGTQLSVL.

The chain couples TRBV6-1 to TRBJ2-3; TRBD2 matches at 8 bases. This CDR3 spans 14 amino acids. Germline V gene lookup returns CDR1 MNHNS and CDR2 SASEGT. V lost 3 bases to trimming and J lost 5 bases; unmatched junction nucleotides: 4. The CDR3 nucleotides read TGTGCCAGCAGTGACCGGGGGGGGGAAGATACGCAGTATTTT. This gives the protein CASSDRGGEDTQYF.

V gene TRBV29-1 combines with J gene TRBJ1-1, with 9 bases fitting TRBD1. The germline CDR1 and CDR2 sequences are SQVTM and ANQGSEA. This CDR3 has 13 residues. The V and J ends lost 7 bases and 1 base, in that order; junction bases with no gene match: 4. CDR3 in DNA: TGCAGCGCCACGGGACAGGGGAACACTGAAGCTTTCTTT. This codes for CSATGQGNTEAFF. The full variable domain, its missing parts supplied by reference TRBV29-1 and TRBJ1-1, is SAVISQKPSRDICQRGTSLTIQCQVDSQVTMMFWYRQQPGQSLTLIATANQGSEATYESGFVIDKFPISRPNLTFSTLTVSNMSPEDSSIYLCSATGQGNTEAFFGQGTRLTVV.

V usage is TRBV28 and J usage is TRBJ1-3, with D unresolved. CDR3 length: 13 residues. V lost 7 bases to trimming and J lost 4 bases, with 11 bases between them. Germline values: CDR1 MDHEN, CDR2 SYDVKM. CDR3 loop: CASKMRRGNTIYF. The CDR3 DNA sequence: TGTGCCAGCAAAATGCGGCGAGGAAACACCATATATTTT.

This sequence joins TRBV30 and TRBJ1-1; a weak D match, TRBD1 (5 bases). The V gene's germline CDR1 is GTSNPN and CDR2 SVGIG (reference sequence). The CDR3 sequence is 13 residues long. V lost 0 bases, J lost 4 bases, and 9 bases lay in between. CDR3 bases: TGTGCCTGGAGTGTAGGAGGGACCACTGAAGCTTTCTTT. This sequence encodes CAWSVGGTTEAFF. Full variable domain (missing parts from reference TRBV30 and TRBJ1-1): SQTIHQWPATLVQPVGSPLSLECTVEGTSNPNLYWYRQAAGRGLQLLFYSVGIGQISSEVPQNLSASRPQDRQFILSSKKLLLSDSGFYLCAWSVGGTTEAFFGQGTRLTVV.

The genes are TRBV19 and TRBJ2-3, with D unresolved. V gave up 7 bases and J gave up 0 bases, with 14 bases separating them. This CDR3 has 15 amino acids. CDR1 is LNHDA and CDR2 is SQIVND in the germline V gene (reference sequence). CDR3 loop: CASTNGDSSTDTQYF. Here the CDR3 DNA reads TGTGCCAGTACCAACGGAGATAGCAGCACAGATACGCAGTATTTT. Based on the CDR3 plus reference TRBV19 and TRBJ2-3, the full variable domain is DGGITQSPKYLFRKEGQNVTLSCEQNLNHDAMYWYRQDPGQGLRLIYYSQIVNDFQKGDIAEGYSVSREKKESFPLTVTSAQKNPTAFYLCASTNGDSSTDTQYFGPGTRLTVL.

This chain connects TRBV19 to TRBJ1-5, with 9 bases lining up with TRBD1. Trimming removed 5 bases from V and 4 bases from J; junction bases left unmatched: 9. There are 16 residues in the CDR3. The V gene's germline CDR1 is LNHDA and CDR2 SQIVND (reference sequence). The CDR3 region is CASSPLPGQGNQPQHF. CDR3 coding DNA: TGTGCCAGTAGTCCATTGCCCGGACAGGGGAATCAGCCCCAGCATTTT. The full variable domain, its missing parts supplied by reference TRBV19 and TRBJ1-5, is DGGITQSPKYLFRKEGQNVTLSCEQNLNHDAMYWYRQDPGQGLRLIYYSQIVNDFQKGDIAEGYSVSREKKESFPLTVTSAQKNPTAFYLCASSPLPGQGNQPQHFGDGTRLSIL.